These T cell receptor beta chains were read from a single sample in a study of response to subunit inactivated influenza vaccine. Via MiXCR, TCRdb re-called the RT-PCR reads, giving one row per CDR3 protein. The sample gives about 240,000 distinct CDR3 sequences, about 12% of which show up once; under 10% is in the top ten. This material consisted of non-naive T cells sorted from PBMCs, taken roughly 15 days before vaccination. These receptor sequences come from a man in his fifties or sixties who received an inactivated influenza vaccine. Each CDR3 is given with its conserved first and last residue. Fields, in order: clone size, J gene, D gene, V gene, CDR3 DNA, CDR3 protein. D genes are given only for firm matches. Part of the rows lack a size; the others show once, few, many or a class for expanded clones.

many TRBJ2-7 TRBD1 TRBV20-1 TGCAGTGCTAGATCGCCGCAACAGGGGGTTCTCTCCTACGAGCAGTACTTC CSARSPQQGVLSYEQYF
many TRBJ2-3 . TRBV12-3/TRBV12-4 TGTGCCAGCAGTGCGATGTCGGGGAGGAGGAATACGCAGTATTTT CASSAMSGRRNTQYF
few TRBJ1-5 TRBD1 TRBV4-2 TGTGCCAGCAGCCACACGGGACAGAATCAGCCCCAGCATTTT CASSHTGQNQPQHF
. TRBJ2-6 . TRBV14 TGTGCCAGCAGCCAAGGTTTTAGGTACGCTGGGGCCAACGTCCTGACTTTC CASSQGFRYAGANVLTF
. TRBJ1-5 . TRBV14 TGTGCCAGCAGCTCGGGCCGGGGACAGCCCCAGCATTTT CASSSGRGQPQHF
many TRBJ2-7 TRBD2 TRBV7-2 TGTGCCAGCAGCGCAACTAGCGTCTCCTACGAGCAGTACTTC CASSATSVSYEQYF
many TRBJ2-3 . TRBV2 TGTGCCAGCAGTAAAGAAGATCGCACAGATACGCAGTATTTT CASSKEDRTDTQYF
few TRBJ1-2 . TRBV12-3/TRBV12-4 TGTGCCAGCAGTTTGAGACATCTAGACTATGGCTACACCTTC CASSLRHLDYGYTF
few TRBJ1-1 . TRBV24-1 TGTGCCACCAGTGCCTCTGGGGGCACTGAAGCTTTCTTT CATSASGGTEAFF
many TRBJ2-3 TRBD1 TRBV20-1 TGCAGTGCTCTACCGGGACAGGGGGCCGATACGCAGTATTTT CSALPGQGADTQYF
. TRBJ2-7 . TRBV28 TGTGCCAGCAGTTTAGCGCTGCAATCCTACGAGCAGTACTTC CASSLALQSYEQYF
once TRBJ2-7 TRBD2 TRBV19 TGTGCCAGTAGATCGAGCGGGGCCTCCTACGAGCAGTACTTC CASRSSGASYEQYF
few TRBJ2-5 . TRBV11-2 TGTGCCAGCAGCACCGTGGACTACTCGGAGACCCAGTACTTC CASSTVDYSETQYF
few TRBJ1-1 TRBD1 TRBV29-1 TGCAGCGTTGACTCCACAACATACAAGAGGACAGGGGGCGCGCTGGTCACTGAGGCTTTCTTT CSVDSTTYKRTGGALVTEAFF
. TRBJ2-7 . TRBV7-2 TGTGCCAGCAGCACAGGCCTCTACGAGCAGTACTTC CASSTGLYEQYF
once TRBJ2-3 . TRBV29-1 TGCAGCGGTGGGGCGGATGCACGTTATTTT CSGGADARYF
few TRBJ1-5 TRBD1 TRBV19 TGTGCCAGTAACCGGGACAGGGAAGGGTCCCAGCATTTT CASNRDREGSQHF
few TRBJ2-3 TRBD2 TRBV10-3 TGTGCCACTTCCTTAGCGGGGGGCACAGATACGCAGTATTTT CATSLAGGTDTQYF
. TRBJ2-3 TRBD1 TRBV10-3 TGTGCCATCAGAGTACAGGGGCGCACAGATACGCAGTATTTT CAIRVQGRTDTQYF
. TRBJ2-7 . TRBV5-1 TGCGCCAGCAGCCCGGGGCCATCTAGGGACTACGAGCAGTACTTC CASSPGPSRDYEQYF
. TRBJ2-7 . TRBV11-2 TGTGCCAGCAGCTCACTTCGACGCACGGACTACGAGCAGTACTTC CASSSLRRTDYEQYF
many TRBJ2-1 TRBD2 TRBV6-5 TGTGCCAGCAGTCTAAGCGGGAGGGGCTACAATGAGCAGTTCTTC CASSLSGRGYNEQFF
. TRBJ2-1 . TRBV7-9 TGTGCCAGCAGCTTAGGAGGTACATTGACCTACAATGAGCAGTTCTTC CASSLGGTLTYNEQFF
. TRBJ1-2 . TRBV7-9 TGTGCCAGCAGTTTCGGGCCCTATGGCTACACCTTC CASSFGPYGYTF
many TRBJ2-3 . TRBV5-6 TGTGCCGGGTCCCCTGCGACGCAGTATTTT CAGSPATQYF